This T cell receptor (beta chain) was sequenced for a study of patients and donors after allogeneic stem cell transplantation. This clonotype was seen a handful of times. MiXCR was run by TCRdb on the RT-PCR reads, yielding one entry per CDR3 protein. Among 900,000 to 1,000,000 distinct CDR3 sequences listed, more than 15% were seen once. This CDR3 has 13 amino acids. The germline gives CDR1 KGHDR, CDR2 SFDVKD. V was pared by 6 bases and J by 5 bases, with 12 bases between. The sample taken for sequencing was blood, either unsorted or a sorted T cell fraction (not recorded which). The V call is TRBV24-1, the J call TRBJ2-5, with D perhaps assigned TRBD1 or TRBD2 (5 bases each). The sequence was obtained from a human donor who was either an allogeneic HSCT recipient or a stem cell or donor lymphocyte infusion donor (not recorded which). It is not recorded whose cells these are; they may come from a transplant donor. This CDR3 is CATSPGTGETQYF. CDR3 DNA sequence: TGTGCCACCAGTCCAGGGACGGGTGAGACCCAGTACTTC.